These T cell receptor beta chains were read from a single sample in a study of shared clonotypes between healthy human individuals. Clones were read by immunoSEQ multiplex PCR, and TCRdb kept only the in-frame ones, dropping some. The table includes 1.4 million to 1.5 million clones, roughly 96% detected once. Sequenced material: naive CD4+ T cells sorted from blood. The origin of the receptors is a man aged 30 to 45 in good health. CDR3s include the opening cysteine and the closing phenylalanine or tryptophan. The D gene is left open where the match is weak. Not every row has a clone size; where given, it reads once, few, many or a size class.

abundance: -; j_gene: TRBJ1-2; v_gene: TRBV11-1; d_gene: TRBD1; CDR3nt: TGTGCCAGCAGCTCGTGGGACAGGGGCCTTAACTATGGCTACACCTTC; CDR3aa: CASSSWDRGLNYGYTF
abundance: -; j_gene: TRBJ2-5; v_gene: TRBV5-4; d_gene: -; CDR3nt: TGTGCCAGCAGCGGTGGAGGAGCGTTCCAAGAGACCCAGTACTTC; CDR3aa: CASSGGGAFQETQYF
abundance: few; j_gene: TRBJ2-7; v_gene: TRBV20-1; d_gene: -; CDR3nt: TGCAGTGCCCCGGGACTCGTGCAGTACTTC; CDR3aa: CSAPGLVQYF
abundance: -; j_gene: TRBJ2-7; v_gene: TRBV2; d_gene: -; CDR3nt: TGTGCCAGCATTCTCGACAGTTATTCCTCCTACGAGCAGTACTTC; CDR3aa: CASILDSYSSYEQYF
abundance: -; j_gene: TRBJ2-1; v_gene: TRBV6-6; d_gene: TRBD2; CDR3nt: TGTGCCAGCAGTCGACCTAGCGGGAGAAGTAATGAGCAGTTCTTC; CDR3aa: CASSRPSGRSNEQFF
abundance: -; j_gene: TRBJ1-4; v_gene: TRBV28; d_gene: -; CDR3nt: TGTGCCAGCAGGCTACAGGGCCCTGGAAAACTGTTTTTT; CDR3aa: CASRLQGPGKLFF
abundance: -; j_gene: TRBJ1-5; v_gene: TRBV4-3; d_gene: -; CDR3nt: TGCGCCAGCAGCCAAGCAGCGGCAGGTGGTAATCAGCCCCAGCATTTT; CDR3aa: CASSQAAAGGNQPQHF
abundance: -; j_gene: TRBJ2-6; v_gene: TRBV5-4; d_gene: -; CDR3nt: TGTGCCAGCAGCTTGGGCGGCTCTGGGGCCAACGTCCTGACTTTC; CDR3aa: CASSLGGSGANVLTF
abundance: few; j_gene: TRBJ1-5; v_gene: TRBV7-9; d_gene: -; CDR3nt: TGTGCCAGCAGCGTGGACAGCTCCCTAAGTGGCAATCAGCCCCAGCATTTT; CDR3aa: CASSVDSSLSGNQPQHF
abundance: -; j_gene: TRBJ1-5; v_gene: TRBV9; d_gene: -; CDR3nt: TGTGCCAGCAGCGTGGGTCCACCAACAGCTAATCAGCCCCAGCATTTT; CDR3aa: CASSVGPPTANQPQHF
abundance: -; j_gene: TRBJ2-7; v_gene: TRBV19; d_gene: -; CDR3nt: TGTGCCAGTAGTGTTCTGGGCGGTGGGCTCTCCTACGAGCAGTACTTC; CDR3aa: CASSVLGGGLSYEQYF
abundance: -; j_gene: TRBJ1-5; v_gene: TRBV28; d_gene: TRBD1; CDR3nt: TGTGCCAGCTTCAGGGGGCGCGATCAGCCCCAGCATTTT; CDR3aa: CASFRGRDQPQHF
abundance: once; j_gene: TRBJ1-2; v_gene: TRBV20-1; d_gene: -; CDR3nt: TGCAGTGCTAGAACCATCGAGGGCTACACCTTC; CDR3aa: CSARTIEGYTF
abundance: -; j_gene: TRBJ2-1; v_gene: TRBV14; d_gene: -; CDR3nt: TGTGCCAGCAGCCAGGCAACTCAGCAGTTCTTC; CDR3aa: CASSQATQQFF
abundance: -; j_gene: TRBJ2-5; v_gene: TRBV5-4; d_gene: -; CDR3nt: TGTGCCAGCAGCTTGGACGTACAGGTCATGGAGACCCAGTACTTC; CDR3aa: CASSLDVQVMETQYF
abundance: -; j_gene: TRBJ2-7; v_gene: TRBV5-1; d_gene: -; CDR3nt: TGCGCCAGCAGCAGGGTCGGGAGTCGGGAGCAGTACTTC; CDR3aa: CASSRVGSREQYF
abundance: -; j_gene: TRBJ2-7; v_gene: TRBV5-5; d_gene: -; CDR3nt: TGTGCCAGCAGCTTGGAGGGCCTGTCCTACGAGCAGTACTTC; CDR3aa: CASSLEGLSYEQYF
abundance: -; j_gene: TRBJ1-2; v_gene: TRBV4-3; d_gene: -; CDR3nt: TGCGCCAGCAGCCAAGAGGGCCGAATCGGTGGCTACACCTTC; CDR3aa: CASSQEGRIGGYTF
abundance: -; j_gene: TRBJ1-2; v_gene: TRBV5-6; d_gene: -; CDR3nt: TGTGCCAGCAGCTTGGTTCGGCAGAACTATGGCTACACCTTC; CDR3aa: CASSLVRQNYGYTF
abundance: -; j_gene: TRBJ1-4; v_gene: TRBV28; d_gene: -; CDR3nt: TGTGCCAGCAGTGAGGGCGGGGTTGGGGAAAAACTGTTTTTT; CDR3aa: CASSEGGVGEKLFF
abundance: -; j_gene: TRBJ2-4; v_gene: TRBV11-2; d_gene: -; CDR3nt: TGTGCCAGCAGCCTAGGAGTAGCCAAAAACATTCAGTACTTC; CDR3aa: CASSLGVAKNIQYF
abundance: -; j_gene: TRBJ2-1; v_gene: TRBV5-4; d_gene: TRBD1; CDR3nt: TGTGCCAGCAGCTCCTTTGCGCGGACAGGGGAGGATGAGCAGTTCTTC; CDR3aa: CASSSFARTGEDEQFF
abundance: -; j_gene: TRBJ1-1; v_gene: TRBV7-8; d_gene: TRBD1; CDR3nt: TGTGCCAGCAGCCGAATGCCCGCGACAGGGGGCAGGCTGAACACTGAAGCTTTCTTT; CDR3aa: CASSRMPATGGRLNTEAFF
abundance: -; j_gene: TRBJ2-2; v_gene: TRBV6-1; d_gene: -; CDR3nt: TGTGCCAGCAGTGGGGCCCGAAAAACCGGGGAGCTGTTTTTT; CDR3aa: CASSGARKTGELFF
abundance: -; j_gene: TRBJ2-1; v_gene: TRBV28; d_gene: TRBD2; CDR3nt: TGTGCCAGCAGTTTAAGGGTAGGGCTAGCGGGAGGATCCTACAATGAGCAGTTCTTC; CDR3aa: CASSLRVGLAGGSYNEQFF
abundance: once; j_gene: TRBJ2-4; v_gene: TRBV18; d_gene: -; CDR3nt: TGTGCCAGCTCACCCCGACATCTAGCCAAAAACATTCAGTACTTC; CDR3aa: CASSPRHLAKNIQYF
abundance: few; j_gene: TRBJ2-2; v_gene: TRBV5-4; d_gene: -; CDR3nt: TGTGCCAGCAGCAACTACAGGGTCCTCGGCGGGGAGCTGTTTTTT; CDR3aa: CASSNYRVLGGELFF
abundance: -; j_gene: TRBJ1-3; v_gene: TRBV5-6; d_gene: -; CDR3nt: TGTGCCAGCAGCTTGGGTGGCAACACCATATATTTT; CDR3aa: CASSLGGNTIYF
abundance: -; j_gene: TRBJ2-7; v_gene: TRBV19; d_gene: TRBD1; CDR3nt: TGTGCCAGTAAACCGGGACAGGCTTCCTACGAGCAGTACTTC; CDR3aa: CASKPGQASYEQYF
abundance: -; j_gene: TRBJ2-5; v_gene: TRBV29-1; d_gene: -; CDR3nt: TGCAGCGTTGTAGGTTCCAAGGGATTCCAAGAGACCCAGTACTTC; CDR3aa: CSVVGSKGFQETQYF
abundance: -; j_gene: TRBJ1-5; v_gene: TRBV2; d_gene: -; CDR3nt: TGTGCCAGCAGTGACGACTCCGGGGGGGATCAGCCCCAGCATTTT; CDR3aa: CASSDDSGGDQPQHF
abundance: -; j_gene: TRBJ2-7; v_gene: TRBV11-2; d_gene: -; CDR3nt: TGTGCCAGCAGCTCCCGTATCCCCCCCTACGAGCAGTACTTC; CDR3aa: CASSSRIPPYEQYF
abundance: -; j_gene: TRBJ2-7; v_gene: TRBV7-2; d_gene: -; CDR3nt: TGTGCCAGCAGCTTAAACTACGAGCAGTACTTC; CDR3aa: CASSLNYEQYF
abundance: -; j_gene: TRBJ1-5; v_gene: TRBV4-3; d_gene: -; CDR3nt: TGCGCCAGCAGCCAAGATCTAGGGCAGGTCAATCAGCCCCAGCATTTT; CDR3aa: CASSQDLGQVNQPQHF
abundance: -; j_gene: TRBJ1-2; v_gene: TRBV9; d_gene: -; CDR3nt: TGTGCCAGCAGCGTGGATACAGTGTATGGCTACACCTTC; CDR3aa: CASSVDTVYGYTF
abundance: -; j_gene: TRBJ1-1; v_gene: TRBV28; d_gene: -; CDR3nt: TGTGCCAGCAGCCTACTGGGGAACACTGAAGCTTTCTTT; CDR3aa: CASSLLGNTEAFF
abundance: -; j_gene: TRBJ2-1; v_gene: TRBV2; d_gene: TRBD2; CDR3nt: TGTGCCAGCCTTAAGCTACTAGCGGAGAGAAATGAGCAGTTCTTC; CDR3aa: CASLKLLAERNEQFF
abundance: -; j_gene: TRBJ1-5; v_gene: TRBV5-1; d_gene: -; CDR3nt: TGCGCCAGCAGCTTGGGGCAGGGAGATCAGCCCCAGCATTTT; CDR3aa: CASSLGQGDQPQHF
abundance: -; j_gene: TRBJ2-2; v_gene: TRBV29-1; d_gene: -; CDR3nt: TGCAGCGTTGAGCAGAGATACACCGGGGAGCTGTTTTTT; CDR3aa: CSVEQRYTGELFF
abundance: -; j_gene: TRBJ2-5; v_gene: TRBV18; d_gene: -; CDR3nt: TGTGCCAGCTCACCGACAGAAGAGACCCAGTACTTC; CDR3aa: CASSPTEETQYF